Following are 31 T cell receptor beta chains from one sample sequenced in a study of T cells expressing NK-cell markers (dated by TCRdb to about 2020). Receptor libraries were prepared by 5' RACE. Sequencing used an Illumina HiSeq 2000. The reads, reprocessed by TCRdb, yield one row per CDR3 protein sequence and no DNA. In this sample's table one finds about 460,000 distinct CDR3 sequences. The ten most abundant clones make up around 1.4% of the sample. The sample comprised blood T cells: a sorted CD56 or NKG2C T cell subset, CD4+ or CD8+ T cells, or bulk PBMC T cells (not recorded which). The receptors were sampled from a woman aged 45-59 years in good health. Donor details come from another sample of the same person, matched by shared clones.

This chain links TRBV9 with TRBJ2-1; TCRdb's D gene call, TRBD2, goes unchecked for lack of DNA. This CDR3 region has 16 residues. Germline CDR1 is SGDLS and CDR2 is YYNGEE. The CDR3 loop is CASSLHGLAGALEQFF.

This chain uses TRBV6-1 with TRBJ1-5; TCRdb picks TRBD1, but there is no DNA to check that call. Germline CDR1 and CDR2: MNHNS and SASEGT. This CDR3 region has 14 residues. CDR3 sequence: CASSEWGVVQPQHF.

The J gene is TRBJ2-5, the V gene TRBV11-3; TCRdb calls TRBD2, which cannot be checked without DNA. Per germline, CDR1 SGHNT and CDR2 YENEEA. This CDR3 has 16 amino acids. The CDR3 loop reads CASSLGPWTSEETQYF.

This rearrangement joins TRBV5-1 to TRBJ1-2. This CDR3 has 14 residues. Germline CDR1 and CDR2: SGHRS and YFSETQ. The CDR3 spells CASKGQAPTYGYTF.

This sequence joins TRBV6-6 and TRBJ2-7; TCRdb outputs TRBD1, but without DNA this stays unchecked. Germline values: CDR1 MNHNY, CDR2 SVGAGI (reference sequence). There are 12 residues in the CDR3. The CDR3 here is CASRPGTAEQYF.

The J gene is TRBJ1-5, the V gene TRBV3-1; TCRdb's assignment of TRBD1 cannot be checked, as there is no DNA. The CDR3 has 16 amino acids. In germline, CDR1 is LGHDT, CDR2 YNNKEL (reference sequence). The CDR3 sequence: CASSRFGGTDNQPQHF.

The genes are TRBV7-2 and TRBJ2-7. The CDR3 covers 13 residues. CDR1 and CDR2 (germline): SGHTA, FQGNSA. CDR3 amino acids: CASSFFSNYEQYF.

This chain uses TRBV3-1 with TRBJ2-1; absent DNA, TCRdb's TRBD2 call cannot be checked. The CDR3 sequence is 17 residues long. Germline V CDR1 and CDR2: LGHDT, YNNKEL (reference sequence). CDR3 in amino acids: CASSHRTSGTGYNEQFF.

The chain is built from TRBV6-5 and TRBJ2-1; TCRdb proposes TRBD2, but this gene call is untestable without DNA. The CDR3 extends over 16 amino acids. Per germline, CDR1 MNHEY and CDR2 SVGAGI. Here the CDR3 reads CASSSEGLGRNNEQFF.

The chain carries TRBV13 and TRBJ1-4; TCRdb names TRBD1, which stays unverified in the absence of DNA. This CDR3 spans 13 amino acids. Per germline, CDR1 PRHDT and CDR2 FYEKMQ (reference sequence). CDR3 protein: CASSRGGWEKLFF.

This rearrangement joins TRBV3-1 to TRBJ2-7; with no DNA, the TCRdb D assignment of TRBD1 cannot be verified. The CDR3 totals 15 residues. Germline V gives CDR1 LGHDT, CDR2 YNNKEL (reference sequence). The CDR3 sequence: CASSRPGTPKDEQYF.

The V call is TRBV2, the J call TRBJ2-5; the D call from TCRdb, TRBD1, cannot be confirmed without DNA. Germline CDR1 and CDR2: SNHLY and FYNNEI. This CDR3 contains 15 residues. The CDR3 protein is CASNPGQGRGGTQYF.

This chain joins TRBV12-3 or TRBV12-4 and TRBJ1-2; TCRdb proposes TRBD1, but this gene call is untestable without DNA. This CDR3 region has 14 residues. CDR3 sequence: CASSTWTVNYGYTF.

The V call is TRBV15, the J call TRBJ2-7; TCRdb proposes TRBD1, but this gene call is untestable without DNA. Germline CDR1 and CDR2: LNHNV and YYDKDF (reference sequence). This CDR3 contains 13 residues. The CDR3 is CATSSKGQYEQYF.

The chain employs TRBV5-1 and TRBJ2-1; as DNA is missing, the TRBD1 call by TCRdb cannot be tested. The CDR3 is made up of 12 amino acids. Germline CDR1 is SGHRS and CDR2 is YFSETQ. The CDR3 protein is CASSLDRGSLFF.

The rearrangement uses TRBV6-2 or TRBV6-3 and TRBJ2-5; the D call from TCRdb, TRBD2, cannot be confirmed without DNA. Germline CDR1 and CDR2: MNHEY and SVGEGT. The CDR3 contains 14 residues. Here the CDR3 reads CASSYGLIRETQYF.

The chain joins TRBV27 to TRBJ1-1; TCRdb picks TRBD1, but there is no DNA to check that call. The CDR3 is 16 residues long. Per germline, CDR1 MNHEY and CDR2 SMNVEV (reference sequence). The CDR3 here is CASSLSRDRGSTEAFF.

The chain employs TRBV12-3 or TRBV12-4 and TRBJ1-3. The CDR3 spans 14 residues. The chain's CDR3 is CASRNEGTGNTIYF.

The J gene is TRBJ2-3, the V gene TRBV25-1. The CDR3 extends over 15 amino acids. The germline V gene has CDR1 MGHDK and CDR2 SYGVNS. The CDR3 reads CASSESISSTDTQYF.

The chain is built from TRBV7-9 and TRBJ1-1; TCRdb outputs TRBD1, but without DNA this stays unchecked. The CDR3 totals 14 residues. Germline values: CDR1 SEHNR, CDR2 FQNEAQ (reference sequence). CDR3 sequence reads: CASSGTLYGTEAFF.

The CDR3 here is CARGRSFNTEAFF. The genes are TRBV6-1 and TRBJ1-1. This CDR3 region has 13 residues. Germline V gene lookup returns CDR1 MNHNS and CDR2 SASEGT.

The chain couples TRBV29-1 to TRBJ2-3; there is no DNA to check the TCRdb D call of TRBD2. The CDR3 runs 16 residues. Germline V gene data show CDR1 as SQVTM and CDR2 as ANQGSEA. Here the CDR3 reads CSVEAMGGNMGDTQYF.

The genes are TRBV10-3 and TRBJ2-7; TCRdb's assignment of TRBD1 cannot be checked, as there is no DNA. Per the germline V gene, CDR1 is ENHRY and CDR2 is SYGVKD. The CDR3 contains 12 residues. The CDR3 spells CATRGQGDEQYF.

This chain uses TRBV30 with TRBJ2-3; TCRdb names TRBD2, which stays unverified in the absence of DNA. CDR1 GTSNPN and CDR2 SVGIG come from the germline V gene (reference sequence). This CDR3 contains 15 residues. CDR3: CAWINSGKITDTQYF.

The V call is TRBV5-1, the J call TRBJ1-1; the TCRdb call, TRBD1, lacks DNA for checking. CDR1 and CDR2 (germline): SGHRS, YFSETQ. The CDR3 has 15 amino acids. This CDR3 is CASSLETGRNTEAFF.

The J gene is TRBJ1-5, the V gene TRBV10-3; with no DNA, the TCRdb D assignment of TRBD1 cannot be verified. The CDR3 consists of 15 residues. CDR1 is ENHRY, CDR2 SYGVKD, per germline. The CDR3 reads CAISVSRGRGQPQHF.

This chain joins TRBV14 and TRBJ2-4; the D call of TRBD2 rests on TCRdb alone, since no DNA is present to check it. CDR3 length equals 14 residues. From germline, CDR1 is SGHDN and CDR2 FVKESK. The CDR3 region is CASSQAGGGNIQYF.

This CDR3 is CASSPWGGGVAGELFF. V gene TRBV4-2 combines with J gene TRBJ2-2; TCRdb calls TRBD1, which cannot be checked without DNA. Looked up from germline, CDR1 is LGHNA and CDR2 is YNFKEQ. The CDR3 runs 16 residues.

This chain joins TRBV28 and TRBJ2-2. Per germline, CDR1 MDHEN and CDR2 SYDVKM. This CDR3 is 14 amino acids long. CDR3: CASSQGRDTGELFF.

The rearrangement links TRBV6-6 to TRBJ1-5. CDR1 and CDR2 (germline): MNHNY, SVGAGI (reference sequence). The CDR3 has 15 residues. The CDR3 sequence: CASRGGGWVNQPQHF.

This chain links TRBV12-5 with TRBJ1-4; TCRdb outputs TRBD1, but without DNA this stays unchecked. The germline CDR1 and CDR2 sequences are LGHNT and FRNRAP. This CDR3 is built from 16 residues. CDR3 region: CASGLARGPANEKLFF.